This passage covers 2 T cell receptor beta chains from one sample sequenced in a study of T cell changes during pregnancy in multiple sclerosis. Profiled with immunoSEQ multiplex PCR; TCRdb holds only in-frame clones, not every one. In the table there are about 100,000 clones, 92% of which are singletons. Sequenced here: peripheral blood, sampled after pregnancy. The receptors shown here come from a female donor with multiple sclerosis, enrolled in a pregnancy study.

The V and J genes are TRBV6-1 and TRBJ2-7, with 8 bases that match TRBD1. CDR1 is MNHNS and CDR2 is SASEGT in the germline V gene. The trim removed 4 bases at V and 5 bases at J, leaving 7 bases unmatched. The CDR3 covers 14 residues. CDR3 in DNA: TGTGCCAGCAGTGGACCGGGACAGGTCGACGAGCAGTACTTC. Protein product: CASSGPGQVDEQYF.

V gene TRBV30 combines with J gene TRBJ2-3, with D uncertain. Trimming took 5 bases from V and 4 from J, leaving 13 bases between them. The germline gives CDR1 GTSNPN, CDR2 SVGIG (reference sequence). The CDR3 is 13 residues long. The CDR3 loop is CAWSSGAADTQYF. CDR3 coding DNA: TGTGCCTGGTCTAGTGGTGCGGCAGATACGCAGTATTTT.